Presented here are 9 T cell receptor beta chains from one specimen sequenced in a study of blood T cells in healthy people across ages. Together with a sample-barcoded 5' primer, a J-beta primer mix was included in a second PCR lasting about 6 to 11 cycles. TCRdb re-called the 5' RACE reads through MiXCR, storing one row per CDR3 protein. This sample has 1.5 million to 2 million distinct CDR3 sequences, with roughly 30% found just once. The material sequenced was blood. The receptor set was obtained from a woman in her thirties in good health.

This chain links TRBV5-1 with TRBJ2-6; D possibly corresponds to TRBD1 (5 bases). This CDR3 spans 15 amino acids. Trimming pared 6 bases from V and 0 bases from J, leaving 10 bases between. The germline V gene has CDR1 SGHRS and CDR2 YFSETQ. The CDR3 DNA sequence: TGCGCCAGCACCCTGGGGCCCTCTGGGGCCAACGTCCTGACTTTC. Its protein is CASTLGPSGANVLTF.

This clonotype has a handful of counts. The CDR3 loop reads CASSPEGGSLHEQYF. The CDR3 DNA is TGTGCCAGCAGCCCAGAGGGGGGCTCCCTCCACGAGCAGTACTTC. The J gene is TRBJ2-7, the V gene TRBV11-2; D is perhaps TRBD1 or TRBD2 (6 bases each). This CDR3 comprises 15 residues. Trimming pared 5 bases from V and 5 bases from J, leaving 19 bases between. The germline V gene has CDR1 SGHAT and CDR2 FQNNGV.

This chain uses TRBV12-3 or TRBV12-4 with TRBJ1-5; no firm D call. With 8 bases removed from V and 4 bases from J, the gap between germline ends came to 12 bases. The CDR3 contains 13 residues. CDR3 sequence reads: CASGFTVNQPQHF. DNA of the CDR3: TGTGCCAGCGGCTTCACGGTAAATCAGCCCCAGCATTTT.

The J gene is TRBJ1-6, the V gene TRBV4-1, with a weak D call TRBD1 (6 bases). V lost 3 bases and J lost 6, with 18 bases in between. The CDR3 is 17 amino acids. Germline V gene data show CDR1 as MGHRA and CDR2 as YSYEKL. CDR3 sequence: CASSHRPDAGVNSPLHF. The CDR3 coding sequence is TGCGCCAGCAGCCACAGGCCCGACGCAGGGGTTAATTCACCCCTCCACTTT.

This clonotype was counted only a few times. The genes are TRBV29-1 and TRBJ1-5; weak D call: TRBD1 (6 bases). The CDR3 consists of 12 residues. The germline CDR1 and CDR2 sequences are SQVTM and ANQGSEA. Deletions cut 4 bases from V and 8 bases from J, with 12 bases between. The CDR3 spells CSVAQGFEPQHF. In DNA form, the CDR3 reads TGCAGCGTTGCTCAGGGGTTTGAGCCCCAGCATTTT.

This sequence joins TRBV28 and TRBJ1-2, with D possibly TRBD1 on 6 matching bases. The length of the CDR3 is 13 residues. Between the trimmed V and J ends, which lost 2 bases and 8 bases, there was a span of 12 bases. The germline V gene encodes CDR1 MDHEN and CDR2 SYDVKM. CDR3 DNA sequence: TGTGCCAGCAGTTTAGGGGGCTCAGTCGGCTACACCTTC. Amino acid sequence: CASSLGGSVGYTF.

For this clonotype: It may be a read error: a sequence one base away is much more abundant. The conserved final phenylalanine or tryptophan is absent from the CDR3, which likely points to a read error. The chain employs TRBV24-1 and TRBJ2-7, with D hard to call. The length of the CDR3 is 14 residues. Germline CDR1 is KGHDR and CDR2 is SFDVKD. The V and J ends lost 3 bases and 0 bases respectively, with 8 bases between them. Here the CDR3 DNA reads TGTGCCACCAGTGATCCCCGCAGCTCCTACGAGCAGTACATC. The encoded protein is CATSDPRSSYEQYI.

The chain employs TRBV5-1 and TRBJ2-3; the match to TRBD2 covers 14 bases. Germline CDR1 and CDR2: SGHRS and YFSETQ. The trim removed 5 bases at V and 4 bases at J, leaving 3 bases unmatched. The CDR3 spans 15 residues. CDR3 DNA sequence: TGCGCCAGCAGGAGACTAGCGGGAGGGGCAGATACGCAGTATTTT. Translation: CASRRLAGGADTQYF. Full variable domain (missing parts from reference TRBV5-1 and TRBJ2-3): KAGVTQTPRYLIKTRGQQVTLSCSPISGHRSVSWYQQTPGQGLQFLFEYFSETQRNKGNFPGRFSGRQFSNSRSEMNVSTLELGDSALYLCASRRLAGGADTQYFGPGTRLTVL.

This clonotype was observed a few times. V usage is TRBV7-9 and J usage is TRBJ2-7; 8 bases match TRBD1. This CDR3 has 15 amino acids. Germline-derived CDR1 and CDR2 are SEHNR and FQNEAQ (reference sequence). The V segment lost 5 bases and the J segment 3 bases; nucleotides outside the gene matches: 9. The CDR3 DNA follows: TGTGCCAGCAGCGAGGAAGGCAGGGGGCGCTACGAGCAGTACTTC. Its protein product is CASSEEGRGRYEQYF.